A selection of T cell receptor beta chains follows, all from one sample in a study of control samples from healthy donors and cancer patients. The table came from immunoSEQ multiplex PCR; TCRdb's copy has only in-frame clones and leaves some out. The data contain about 190,000 clones, roughly nine tenths of them singletons. Sequencing was carried out using blood. These receptors were collected from a man aged 25 to 40 in good health. Both conserved end residues are part of each CDR3. D genes are given only for firm matches. Not all rows give a size; the values are once, few, many and, for expanded clones, a class.

TGTGCCAGCAGCTTCTTAATAGGGACGTATCGCACTGAAGCTTTCTTT CASSFLIGTYRTEAFF - 16 - TRBJ1-1 TRBV5-6
TGCGCCAGCAGCGCCGGACAGGGGCATTCACCCCTCCACTTT CASSAGQGHSPLHF TRBD1 14 - TRBJ1-6 TRBV5-1
TGTGCCAGCAGCTTAGCTCAGGCCCCAGATACGCAGTATTTT CASSLAQAPDTQYF - 14 - TRBJ2-3 TRBV11-2
TGTGCCAGCAGCTTAGCGCTGGGTCCCCTCCACAATGAGCAGTTCTTC CASSLALGPLHNEQFF - 16 - TRBJ2-1 TRBV7-7
TGCGCCAGCAGCTTGCTGACTAGCGGTTTCCAAGAGACCCAGTACTTC CASSLLTSGFQETQYF TRBD2 16 - TRBJ2-5 TRBV5-1
TGTGCCAGCTCCCCCGGGGGAAATGACAAACTGTTTTTT CASSPGGNDKLFF - 13 - TRBJ1-4 TRBV19
TGTGCCACCAGTGATTCCGCAGGTGGCGGGGGGGCTCCCAGGACAGATACGCAGTATTTT CATSDSAGGGGAPRTDTQYF TRBD2 20 - TRBJ2-3 TRBV24-1
TGTGCCACCAGCAGAGACAGCGGGGCAAATGAAAAACTGTTTTTT CATSRDSGANEKLFF - 15 once TRBJ1-4 TRBV15
TGTGCCAGCAGGGACCCGATGGGACACTCCTACAATGAGCAGTTCTTC CASRDPMGHSYNEQFF - 16 - TRBJ2-1 TRBV2
TGTGCCAGCAGTGAACTTCCTGCAGGGAAGGATTCACCCCTCCACTTT CASSELPAGKDSPLHF - 16 - TRBJ1-6 TRBV6-1
TGTGCCAGCAGTTCGTCGGTTTCCTATGGCTACACCTTC CASSSSVSYGYTF - 13 - TRBJ1-2 TRBV27
TGTGCCACCAGTGATTTGGCGTGCTCCTATAATTCACCCCTCCACTTT CATSDLACSYNSPLHF - 16 - TRBJ1-6 TRBV24-1
TGTGCCAGCAGCGTAGGCCGGCGGGATAATTCACCCCTCCACTTT CASSVGRRDNSPLHF - 15 - TRBJ1-6 TRBV9
TGTGCCAGCGGGTTAGTGGGCACTGAAGCTTTCTTT CASGLVGTEAFF - 12 - TRBJ1-1 TRBV2
TGTGCCAGCAGCTCGTTGGGGGGGACGGAAAACACCATATATTTT CASSSLGGTENTIYF - 15 - TRBJ1-3 TRBV7-9
TGCGCCAGCAGTGATAGCCCAGGGAAGAGCACCGGGGAGCTGTTTTTT CASSDSPGKSTGELFF - 16 - TRBJ2-2 TRBV10-1
TGTGCCATACAGGGGACTTACACCGGGGAGCTGTTTTTT CAIQGTYTGELFF - 13 - TRBJ2-2 TRBV19
TGTGCCAGCACCTTACAGGGAGCCACTGAAGCTTTCTTT CASTLQGATEAFF - 13 once TRBJ1-1 TRBV6-5
TGTGCCAGCAGTGCGACAGTCCCCCTCTACGAGCAGTACTTC CASSATVPLYEQYF - 14 - TRBJ2-7 TRBV2
TGTGCCAGCAGCTCCCTCGGGACGCGAAATCAGCCCCAGCATTTT CASSSLGTRNQPQHF - 15 - TRBJ1-5 TRBV7-8
TGCGCCAGCAGTTTGTCGGGCGACAATAGCAATCAGCCCCAGCATTTT CASSLSGDNSNQPQHF - 16 - TRBJ1-5 TRBV5-1
TGTGCCAGCAGCACCGCAGGACTAGCGGGGTCCTACGAGCAGTACTTC CASSTAGLAGSYEQYF TRBD2 16 - TRBJ2-7 TRBV5-6
TGTGCCAGCAGCTTAGGGGCGGGATTTGAAGCTTTCTTT CASSLGAGFEAFF - 13 - TRBJ1-1 TRBV7-9
TGCGCCAGCAGCCCCGGGGGACAGGCTCATGGCCAGCCCCAGCATTTT CASSPGGQAHGQPQHF TRBD1 16 - TRBJ1-5 TRBV5-1
TGCGCCAGCACCGGAAACAGGCAGAACACCGGGGAGCTGTTTTTT CASTGNRQNTGELFF - 15 - TRBJ2-2 TRBV4-1
TGTGCCAGCAGCTTGAAGACGAACACTGAAGCTTTCTTT CASSLKTNTEAFF - 13 few TRBJ1-1 TRBV5-4
TGCGCCAGCAGCTTTAACGGGGGGGAATCCTACGAGCAGTACTTC CASSFNGGESYEQYF TRBD2 15 once TRBJ2-7 TRBV5-1
TGTGCCAGCAGCCAGATAAGGGCTGGCAGGGGGAGCTCTGGGGCCAACGTCCTGACTTTC CASSQIRAGRGSSGANVLTF TRBD1 20 - TRBJ2-6 TRBV3-1/TRBV3-2
TGTGCCACCAGCATCACCCCCCCTTCGGACATACAAGGGAATACGCAGTATTTT CATSITPPSDIQGNTQYF - 18 - TRBJ2-3 TRBV15
TGTGCCAGCAGCTTAGTGGGCAGCCAAGAGACCCAGTACTTC CASSLVGSQETQYF - 14 - TRBJ2-5 TRBV7-9
TGTGCCAGCAGCTTAGTGGGGGACGCGTACAATGAGCAGTTCTTC CASSLVGDAYNEQFF - 15 - TRBJ2-1 TRBV7-2
TGTGCCAGCAGCCTGTGGACAGGGCAGAATTCACCCCTCCACTTT CASSLWTGQNSPLHF TRBD1 15 - TRBJ1-6 TRBV11-2
TGTGCCAAAGGACCGGGACGGGTCTACGAGCAGTACTTC CAKGPGRVYEQYF - 13 - TRBJ2-7 TRBV2
TGCGCCAGCAGCCAAGAGGACAGGAATGAAAAACTGTTTTTT CASSQEDRNEKLFF TRBD1 14 - TRBJ1-4 TRBV4-1
TGTGCCAGCAGCCCCCCAGGGACCAATAATTCACCCCTCCACTTT CASSPPGTNNSPLHF - 15 - TRBJ1-6 TRBV14
TGTGCCAGTAGCCAACAGGACATCGGGGAGACCCAGTACTTC CASSQQDIGETQYF - 14 - TRBJ2-5 TRBV19
TGTGCCAGCAGTTTCCTAGCGGGGAACACCGGGGAGCTGTTTTTT CASSFLAGNTGELFF TRBD2 15 - TRBJ2-2 TRBV27
TGTGCCTGGAGTAGGTTCTCGGGTGGGGCCAACGTCCTGACTTTC CAWSRFSGGANVLTF - 15 - TRBJ2-6 TRBV30
TGTGCCAGCAGCCATACTGGGGGGACGAGCTCCTACGAGCAGTACTTC CASSHTGGTSSYEQYF - 16 few TRBJ2-7 TRBV4-2
TGTGCCAGCAGCCAAGGGACAGGGTTCCATGGCTACACCTTC CASSQGTGFHGYTF TRBD1 14 - TRBJ1-2 TRBV3-1/TRBV3-2
TGCGCCAGCAGCTTGGAGGGACGGGACAGGTATCGAGAGACCCAGTACTTC CASSLEGRDRYRETQYF TRBD1 17 - TRBJ2-5 TRBV5-1
TGTGCCAGCAGTTTCTATCCGGGATCAGGGGCCAACGTCCTGACTTTC CASSFYPGSGANVLTF - 16 - TRBJ2-6 TRBV27
TGTGCCAGCAGGGAACAAGGGGGGGATGAAAAACTGTTTTTT CASREQGGDEKLFF - 14 - TRBJ1-4 TRBV2
TGTGCCACCAGTGATGATCAGGGGTTTAGCTCCTACAATGAGCAGTTCTTC CATSDDQGFSSYNEQFF - 17 - TRBJ2-1 TRBV24-1
TGTGCCAGCAGCCAAGAGGACAAAACTATTTACAACACCATATATTTT CASSQEDKTIYNTIYF - 16 - TRBJ1-3 TRBV14
TGTGCCTGGAGTGGCGGCTCTGGAAACACCATATATTTT CAWSGGSGNTIYF - 13 - TRBJ1-3 TRBV30